This TCR beta chain was identified in a study of cytomegalovirus exposure and HLA in healthy donors (dated by TCRdb to about 2017). For the study in its entirety: In an earlier analysis of under 600 of the donors, 276 Gb of sequence data and 100 million or so unique TCR beta sequences from 150 million to 200 million T cells were reported. An early release that covered about 600 HLA-typed donors contained approximately 320 gigabases of sequencing data and 75 million to 100 million unique TCR sequences. Of the approximately 400 genotyped donors, roughly 85% fell in the genetic ancestry cluster associated with self-reported Caucasian donors. The study aimed to test whether cataloging public T cell receptors could reveal signatures of past pathogen exposure. The T cell repertoires of several hundred subjects were profiled by immunosequencing and related to cytomegalovirus serostatus. Along with the 666-subject first cohort, a separate validation cohort of over a hundred different subjects was used. To predict cytomegalovirus infection status, the study brought together high-throughput TCR immunosequencing, statistical association of individual TCRs with disease status, and machine learning. A later analysis re-examined previously published TCR beta repertoires from just over 650 donors and added high-resolution HLA genotyping to investigate patterns of TCR occurrence. In the later analysis, no new phenotypic data were used to find candidate immune exposures; instead, reliance was placed on TCR beta sequences and their occurrence across donors. An earlier analysis of nearly 600 of the donors applied high-throughput TCR beta sequencing to assess whether each TCR beta V gene segment acted as functional or pseudogenic. Donor age, sex, ethnicity and CMV serostatus were collected together with the repertoire data. In a later genetic analysis, genome-wide SNP genotypes for 398 of the 666 donors were used, and that subset was treated as a discovery cohort. Every discovery cohort repertoire had been produced on one sequencing platform. HLA typing covered class I and class II loci at four-digit resolution. The number of donors typed differed by locus, with roughly 629-640 for A, B, C, DRB1 and DQB1, about 500 for DQA1, 600 to 610 for DPA1, and approximately 470 for DPB1. Because of strong linkage in the cohort, roughly five DR-DQ haplotypes were treated as single units for association and clustering. Among 300 to 450 genotyped donors of the cohort, an average of approximately 250,000 unique TCR beta nucleotide sequences were sequenced per donor, roughly a sixth of them non-productive.

The study at large found these results: The study listed approximately 150 TCR beta chains as associated with cytomegalovirus. Correlated functional status among segregating V segments might be attributable to linkage disequilibrium, but an unknown experimental factor could not be ruled out. When HLA alleles, especially DR and DQ, strongly co-occurred, attributing TCR associations to individual alleles was difficult. The classifier was reported to diagnose cytomegalovirus status with high specificity and sensitivity in both the original cohort and the validation cohort. Because counts were too low, about 18 rarely observed V segments, including chromosome 9 orphons, were excluded from the earlier analysis of some 590 of the donors. Most TCR sequences were seen in very few donors, while some public TCRs were found in many individuals. In a later analysis, TCR association rates were found to vary across HLA loci, with the most associated TCRs seen for DRB1 alleles and the fewest for HLA-C alleles. Sequencing depth was assumed to be roughly uniform across donors in the presence/absence analyses, though that assumption may not hold. Because HLA typing was missing for some donors at each locus, association tests included only the typed subset. In an earlier analysis of more than 450 of the donors, most TCR beta V segments were observed in productive rearrangements about 87% or about 30% of the time, broadly matching IMGT annotations. In vitro tests confirmed that three of the cytomegalovirus-associated TCR beta chains recognize cytomegalovirus antigens. Compared with equally common non-associated chains, HLA-associated TCR beta chains in a later analysis were more clonally expanded and had lower generation probabilities. The sequencing pipeline was judged likely to have produced a cluster of highly shared sequence variants as a technical artifact. Specific HLA alleles were associated with over 15,000 TCR beta sequences at a false discovery rate of 0.05 in a later analysis. A further reported finding was that TCR beta sequences accurately predicted the HLA-A and HLA-B alleles for most subjects in the first cohort. The only immune exposure information available for the cohort was CMV serostatus. Some IMGT-functional V segments, including TRBV6-2 and TRBV6-3, could not be distinguished by the 87-base-pair reads and were therefore excluded. It was suggested by the authors that the approach could potentially be generalized to other disease states and immunological phenotypes. V-gene and J-gene trimming of TCR beta chains was associated with a missense DCLRE1C variant in a later genetic analysis, and the association was replicated in an independent cohort. According to a later genetic analysis, donors in an Asian-associated ancestry cluster had fewer N-insertions in productive TCRs than the approximately 690-donor mean. The cohort was sequenced for TCR beta chains only, and without alpha or paired-chain data the features that could be detected were limited. According to a later analysis, parvovirus B19, influenza, CMV and Epstein-Barr virus appeared linked to several top co-occurrence clusters. A later analysis found that most CMV-associated TCR beta chains appeared HLA-restricted, with HLA associations seemingly driven largely by CMV exposure.

The library was generated by the immunoSEQ multiplex PCR assay. The multiplex PCR relied on a mix of 60 forward primers for TCR Vbeta segments and 13 reverse primers for TCR Jbeta segments. The CDR3 region of rearranged TCR beta genes was amplified from genomic DNA by a multiplex PCR assay. On the Illumina HiSeq System, the amplified TCR beta libraries were sequenced as 87-base-pair reads. Processing in the source paper ran as follows. A later analysis counted around 72 million unique TCR beta chains across the 650 to 700 repertoires, and some 12 million of these chains were shared by at least two donors. To remove PCR and sequencing errors, raw reads were error-corrected and collapsed into unique sequences using a nearest-neighbor algorithm that merged closely related sequences. V, D and J gene segments were assigned by aligning CDR3 sequences to IMGT reference sequences. For a sequence to be retained, a match of at least six nucleotides was required to both a V gene segment and a J gene segment. A rearrangement was called productive if the CDR3 had no stop codons and remained in frame with V and J, and every other rearrangement was called non-productive. Following IMGT convention, CDR3 was defined as the stretch from the second conserved V-encoded cysteine up to the conserved J-encoded phenylalanine. The earlier analysis of 550 to 650 of the donors excluded any sequence lacking an unambiguous match to a single V gene segment. An earlier analysis of about 590 of the donors classified V segments as functional when productive rearrangements were above 56.7% and as segregating when the standard deviation between donors was above 5%. To diagnose cytomegalovirus status from the catalog of TCR beta chain sequences, a statistical classification framework was built. A later analysis assigned V and J genes by comparing TCR nucleotide sequences with IMGT/GENE-DB human TR gene sequences. A later analysis assigned CDR3 sequences and most-parsimonious VDJ recombination scenarios with the TCRdist pipeline. In a later analysis, each TCR beta chain was defined by its CDR3 amino acid sequence together with its V-gene family, and reads lacking a unique V-gene family were excluded. As a way to deal with suspected cross-contamination and a sequencing artifact, a later analysis dropped hundreds of nucleotide sequences that were highly shared and had low generation probability. For each public chain, a later analysis derived a clonal expansion index from normalized ranks of inferred template counts within each repertoire. Generation probabilities in a later analysis came from a VDJ recombination model fitted to out-of-frame rearrangements, and those results were checked against IGoR. Hypergeometric tests were used in a later analysis to score TCR-TCR, TCR-HLA and TCR-CMV co-occurrence, with a repertoire-size bias correction applied to the TCR pairs. In a later analysis, false discovery rates were estimated by permuting HLA or CMV assignments 20 times. A later analysis grouped co-occurring TCRs with DBSCAN, adding TCRdist sequence similarity when clustering within HLA-allele-positive subsets. For co-occurrence clustering, repertoires with fewer than 30,000 or more than 120,000 public chains were excluded, along with a handful of repertoires with anomalous nucleotide sharing. TCRdb carries this immuneACCESS record with in-frame sequences only. Its versions omit some clonotypes, under half of them owing to an unresolved V gene in the studies checked, with the rest unexplained. V and J calls and clone size come straight from that table; D and trimming were deduced from the DNA. The sample includes more than 95,000 clones, with about 83% observed a single time. Together, the top ten hold about 5.9% of the sample.

Of note for this clone: The specificity of this receptor is unknown. One end of the junction varies from germline; a read error may be responsible.

In total, more than 500 healthy bone marrow donors made up the cohort. All cohort members were sampled while nominally healthy, although unrecorded immune exposures were likely present. The donor tested CMV seronegative and was one of the 352 seronegative cohort members. Every donor gave a peripheral blood sample, and the peripheral blood mononuclear cells from that sample were used for TCR beta sequencing. The Qiagen DNeasy Blood Extraction Kit was used to extract genomic DNA from the blood cell samples. Per the germline V gene (reference sequence), SEHNR is the CDR1 and FQNEAQ is the CDR2. The CDR3 sequence holds 17 residues, the cysteine and phenylalanine included. Of all the DNA, just the CDR3 is kept, 51 bases in frame from base 1.

The receptor chain draws on TRBV7-9 and TRBJ2-1; 10 bases in between match TRBD1. Sequencing used PBMCs. This clonotype was obtained from a man aged 18 to 30 in good health and CMV-seronegative. The DNA is TGCGCCAGCAGCCAAGGAACCGGGACAGGGGCCTACAATGAGCAGTTCTTC. Protein translation: CASSQGTGTGAYNEQFF.